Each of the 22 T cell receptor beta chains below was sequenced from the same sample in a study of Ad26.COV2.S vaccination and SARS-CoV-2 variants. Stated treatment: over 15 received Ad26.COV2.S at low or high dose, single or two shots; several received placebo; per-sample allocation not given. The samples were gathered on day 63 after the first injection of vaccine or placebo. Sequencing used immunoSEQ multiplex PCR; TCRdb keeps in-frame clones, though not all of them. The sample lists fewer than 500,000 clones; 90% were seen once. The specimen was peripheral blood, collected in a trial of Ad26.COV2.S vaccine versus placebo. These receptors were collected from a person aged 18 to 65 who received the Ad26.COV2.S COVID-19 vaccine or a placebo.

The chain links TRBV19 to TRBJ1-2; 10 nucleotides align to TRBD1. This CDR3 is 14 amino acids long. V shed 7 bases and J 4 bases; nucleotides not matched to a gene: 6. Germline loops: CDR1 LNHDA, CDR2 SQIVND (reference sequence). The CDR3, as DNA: TGTGCCAGTAAACAGACAGGGGGCACCTATGGCTACACCTTC. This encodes CASKQTGGTYGYTF.

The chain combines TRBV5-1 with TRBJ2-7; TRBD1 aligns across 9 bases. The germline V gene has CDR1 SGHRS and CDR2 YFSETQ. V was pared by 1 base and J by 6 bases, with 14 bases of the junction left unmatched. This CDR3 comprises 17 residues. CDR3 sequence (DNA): TGCGCCAGCAGCTTGTTGCCTCCGGGACAGGGATCAACCGAGCAGTACTTC. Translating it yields CASSLLPPGQGSTEQYF.

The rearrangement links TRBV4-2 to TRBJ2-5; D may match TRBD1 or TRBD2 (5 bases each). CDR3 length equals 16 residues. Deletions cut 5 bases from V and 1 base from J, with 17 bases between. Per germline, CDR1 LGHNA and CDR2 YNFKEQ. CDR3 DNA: TGTGCCAGCAGCAGAAAGGAGACCGGGACCCAAGAGACCCAGTACTTC. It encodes CASSRKETGTQETQYF.

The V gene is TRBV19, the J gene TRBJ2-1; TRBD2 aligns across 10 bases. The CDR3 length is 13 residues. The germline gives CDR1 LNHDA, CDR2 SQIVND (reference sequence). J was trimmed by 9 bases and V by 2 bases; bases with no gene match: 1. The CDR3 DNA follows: TGTGCCAGTAGTATAAGGACTAGCGGTGAGCAGTTCTTC. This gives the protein CASSIRTSGEQFF.

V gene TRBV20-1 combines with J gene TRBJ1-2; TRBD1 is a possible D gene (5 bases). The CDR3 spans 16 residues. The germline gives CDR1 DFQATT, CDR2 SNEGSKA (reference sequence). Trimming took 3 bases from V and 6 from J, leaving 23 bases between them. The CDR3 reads CSASPIAAGHGNGYTF. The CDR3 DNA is TGCAGTGCTAGTCCAATAGCGGCAGGGCACGGGAATGGCTACACCTTC.

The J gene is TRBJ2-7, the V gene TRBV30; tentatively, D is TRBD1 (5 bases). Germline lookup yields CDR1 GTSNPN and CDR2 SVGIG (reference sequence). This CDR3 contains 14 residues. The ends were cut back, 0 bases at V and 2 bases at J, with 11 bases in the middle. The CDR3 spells CAWSVGPTAYEQYF. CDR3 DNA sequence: TGTGCCTGGAGTGTGGGCCCGACAGCCTACGAGCAGTACTTC.

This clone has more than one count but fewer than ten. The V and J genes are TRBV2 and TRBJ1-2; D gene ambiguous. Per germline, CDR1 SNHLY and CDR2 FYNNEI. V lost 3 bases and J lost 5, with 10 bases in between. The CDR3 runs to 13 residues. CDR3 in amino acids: CASSDRAEYGYTF. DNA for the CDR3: TGTGCCAGCAGTGACCGGGCCGAGTATGGCTACACCTTC. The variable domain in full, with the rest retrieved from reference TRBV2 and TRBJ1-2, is EPEVTQTPSHQVTQMGQEVILRCVPISNHLYFYWYRQILGQKVEFLVSFYNNEISEKSEIFDDQFSVERPDGSNFTLKIRSTKLEDSAMYFCASSDRAEYGYTFGSGTRLTVV.

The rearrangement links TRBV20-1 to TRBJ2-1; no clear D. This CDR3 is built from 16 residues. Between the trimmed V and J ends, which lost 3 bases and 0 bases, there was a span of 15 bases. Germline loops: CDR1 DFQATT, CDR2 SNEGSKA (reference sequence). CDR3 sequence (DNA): TGCAGTGCTAGTGGCGCTCCCATGAGCTCCTACAATGAGCAGTTCTTC. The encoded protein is CSASGAPMSSYNEQFF.

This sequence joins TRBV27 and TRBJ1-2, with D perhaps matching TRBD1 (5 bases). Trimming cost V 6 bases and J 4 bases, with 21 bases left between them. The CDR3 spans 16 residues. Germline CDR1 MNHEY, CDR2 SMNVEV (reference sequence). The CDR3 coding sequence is TGTGCCAGCAGCGCCGCTACCGACAGAGAGTTCTATGGCTACACCTTC. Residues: CASSAATDREFYGYTF.

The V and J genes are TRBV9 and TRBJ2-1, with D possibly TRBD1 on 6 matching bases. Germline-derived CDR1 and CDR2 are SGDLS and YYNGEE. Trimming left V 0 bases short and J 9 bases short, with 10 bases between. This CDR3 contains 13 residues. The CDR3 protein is CASSVVGGVEQFF. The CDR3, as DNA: TGTGCCAGCAGCGTAGTAGGGGGTGTTGAGCAGTTCTTC.

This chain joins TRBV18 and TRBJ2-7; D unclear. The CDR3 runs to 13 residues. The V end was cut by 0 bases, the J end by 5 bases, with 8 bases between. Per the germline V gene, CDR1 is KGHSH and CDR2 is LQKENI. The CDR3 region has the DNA TGTGCCAGCTCACCACCGTCAGGAAACGAGCAGTACTTC. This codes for CASSPPSGNEQYF.

Here the CDR3 reads CASSQGWSEDEKLFF. CDR3 nucleotide sequence: TGCGCCAGCAGCCAAGGATGGTCGGAGGATGAAAAACTGTTTTTT. The rearrangement links TRBV4-3 to TRBJ1-4; D unclear. Germline assignment: CDR1 LGHNA and CDR2 YSLEER. CDR3 length: 15 residues. Trimming pared 1 base from V and 6 bases from J, leaving 12 bases between.

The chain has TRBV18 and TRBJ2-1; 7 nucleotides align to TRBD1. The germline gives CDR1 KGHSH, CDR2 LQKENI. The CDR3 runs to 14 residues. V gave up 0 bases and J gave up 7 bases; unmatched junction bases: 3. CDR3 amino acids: CASSPPDRRNEQFF. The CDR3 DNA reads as TGTGCCAGCTCACCACCGGACAGGAGGAATGAGCAGTTCTTC.

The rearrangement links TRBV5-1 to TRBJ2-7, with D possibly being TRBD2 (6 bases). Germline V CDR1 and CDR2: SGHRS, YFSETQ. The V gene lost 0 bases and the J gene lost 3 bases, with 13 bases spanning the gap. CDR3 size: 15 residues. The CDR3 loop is CASSLAIGRIYEQYF. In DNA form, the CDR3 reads TGCGCCAGCAGCTTGGCCATTGGGAGGATCTACGAGCAGTACTTC.

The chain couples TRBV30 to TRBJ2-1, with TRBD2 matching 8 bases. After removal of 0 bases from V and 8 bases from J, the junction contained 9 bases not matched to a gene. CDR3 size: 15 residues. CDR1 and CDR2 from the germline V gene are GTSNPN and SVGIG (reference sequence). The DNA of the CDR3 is TGTGCCTGGAGTGTAGGGCTAGCGGGTGGCGATGAGCAGTTCTTC. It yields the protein CAWSVGLAGGDEQFF.

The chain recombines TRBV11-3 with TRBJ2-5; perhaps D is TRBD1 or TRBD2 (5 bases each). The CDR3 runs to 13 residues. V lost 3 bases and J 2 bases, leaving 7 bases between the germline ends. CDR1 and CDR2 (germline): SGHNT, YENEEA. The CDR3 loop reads CASSLWGQETQYF. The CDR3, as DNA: TGTGCCAGCAGCTTGTGGGGGCAAGAGACCCAGTACTTC.

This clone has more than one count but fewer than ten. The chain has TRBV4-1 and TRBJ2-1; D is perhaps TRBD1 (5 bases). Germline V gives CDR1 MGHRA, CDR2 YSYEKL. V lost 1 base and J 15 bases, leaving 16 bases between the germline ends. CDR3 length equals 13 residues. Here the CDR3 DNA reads TGCGCCAGCAGCCAAGTGGTCGGGCAGGGTTGGTTCTTC. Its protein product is CASSQVVGQGWFF.

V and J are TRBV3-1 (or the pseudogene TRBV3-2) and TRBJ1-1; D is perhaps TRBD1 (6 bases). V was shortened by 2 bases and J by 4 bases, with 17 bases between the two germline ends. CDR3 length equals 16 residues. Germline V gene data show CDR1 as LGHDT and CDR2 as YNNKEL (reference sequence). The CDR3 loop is CASSQYTPRGATEAFF. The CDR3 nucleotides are TGTGCCAGCAGCCAATACACCCCCAGGGGCGCCACTGAAGCTTTCTTT.

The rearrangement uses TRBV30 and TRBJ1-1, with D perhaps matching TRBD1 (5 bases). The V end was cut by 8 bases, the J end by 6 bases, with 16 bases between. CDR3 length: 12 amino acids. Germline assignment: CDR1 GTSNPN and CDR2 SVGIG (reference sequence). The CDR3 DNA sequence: TGTGCCGGGGGGTTATTAGGGGCTGAAGCTTTCTTT. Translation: CAGGLLGAEAFF.

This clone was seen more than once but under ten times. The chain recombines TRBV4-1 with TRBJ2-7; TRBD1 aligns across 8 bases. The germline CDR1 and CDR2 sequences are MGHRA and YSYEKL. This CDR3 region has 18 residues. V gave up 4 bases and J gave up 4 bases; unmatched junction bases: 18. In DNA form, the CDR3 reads TGCGCCAGCAGCCCAAGAATCCGGACAGGGAATTTCGGGTACGAGCAGTACTTC. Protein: CASSPRIRTGNFGYEQYF.

CDR3 coding DNA: TGTGCCAGTAGCCACGACCGGGTCCGTGATGAGCAGTTCTTC. Amino acids: CASSHDRVRDEQFF. The chain is built from TRBV19 and TRBJ2-1, with D hard to call. This CDR3 contains 14 residues. From germline, CDR1 is LNHDA and CDR2 SQIVND (reference sequence). Deletions cut 6 bases from V and 8 bases from J, with 17 bases between.

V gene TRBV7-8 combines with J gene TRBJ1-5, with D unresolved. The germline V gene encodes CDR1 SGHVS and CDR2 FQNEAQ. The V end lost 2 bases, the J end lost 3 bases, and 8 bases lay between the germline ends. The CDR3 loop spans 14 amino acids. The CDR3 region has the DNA TGTGCCAGCAGCTTACAACAGTCCAATCAGCCCCAGCATTTT. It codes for CASSLQQSNQPQHF.